Below, 5 T cell receptor beta chains from the same sample are listed, as sequenced in a study of cytomegalovirus exposure and HLA in healthy donors. Primers for the PCR totalled 60 Vbeta and 13 Jbeta. Here immunoSEQ multiplex PCR was the method, and the copy in TCRdb shows in-frame clones only, minus some. Of 200,000 to 250,000 clones listed, roughly 82% are singletons. Sequencing was performed on PBMCs. Source of these receptors: a woman aged 40 to 50 in good health and CMV-seropositive.

The chain uses TRBV4-2 and TRBJ2-6; 12 bases fit TRBD2. Trimming cost V 1 base and J 0 bases; bases outside gene matches: 1. CDR1 and CDR2 (germline): LGHNA, YNFKEQ. The CDR3 is 18 amino acids. The CDR3 DNA reads as TGTGCCAGCAGCCAAGCTAGCGGGGGGGTCTCTGGGGCCAACGTCCTGACTTTC. Translated, it gives CASSQASGGVSGANVLTF.

The rearrangement joins TRBV7-2 to TRBJ2-7; 7 nucleotides line up with TRBD2. V was pared by 5 bases and J by 2 bases, with 6 bases of the junction left unmatched. In germline, CDR1 is SGHTA, CDR2 FQGNSA. The CDR3 has 14 residues. The CDR3 nucleotides are TGTGCCAGCAGCCCCAGTCTAGCGGCCTACGAGCAGTACTTC. This translates into CASSPSLAAYEQYF.

The V call is TRBV30, the J call TRBJ1-1; TRBD1 aligns across 7 bases. J gave up 1 base and V 5 bases, and 7 bases lay outside the gene matches. In germline, CDR1 is GTSNPN, CDR2 SVGIG (reference sequence). The CDR3 spans 14 residues. CDR3 region: CAWAPGGRNTEAFF. Written as DNA, the CDR3 is TGTGCCTGGGCTCCAGGGGGACGGAACACTGAAGCTTTCTTT.

This chain joins TRBV7-3 and TRBJ2-1, with a possible D match to TRBD2 (6 bases). The germline gives CDR1 SGHTA, CDR2 FQGTGA. V was cut by 1 base and J by 9 bases, with 22 bases left in between. The CDR3 totals 17 residues. The CDR3 here is CASSLMPGAAPNGEQFF. The CDR3 DNA sequence: TGTGCCAGCAGCTTAATGCCGGGAGCCGCACCCAACGGTGAGCAGTTCTTC.

J is TRBJ1-2 and V is TRBV4-1, with D possibly TRBD1 on 5 matching bases. Between the trimmed V and J ends, which lost 0 bases and 8 bases, there was a span of 25 bases. The germline gives CDR1 MGHRA, CDR2 YSYEKL. CDR3 length: 18 residues. The CDR3 sequence is CASSQEGGRGKEWRGYTF. The DNA of the CDR3 is TGCGCCAGCAGCCAAGAGGGGGGGAGAGGGAAGGAGTGGAGGGGCTACACCTTC.